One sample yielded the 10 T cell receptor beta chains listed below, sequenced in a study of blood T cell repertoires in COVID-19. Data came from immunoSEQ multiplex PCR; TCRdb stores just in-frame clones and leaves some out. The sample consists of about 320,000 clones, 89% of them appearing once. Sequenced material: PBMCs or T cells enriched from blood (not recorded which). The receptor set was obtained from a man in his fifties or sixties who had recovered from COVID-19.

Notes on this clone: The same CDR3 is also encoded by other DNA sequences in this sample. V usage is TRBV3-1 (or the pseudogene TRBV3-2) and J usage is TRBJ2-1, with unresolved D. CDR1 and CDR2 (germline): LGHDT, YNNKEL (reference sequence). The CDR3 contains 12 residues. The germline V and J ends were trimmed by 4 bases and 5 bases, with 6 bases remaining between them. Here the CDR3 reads CASSRTDNEQFF. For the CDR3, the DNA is TGTGCCAGCAGCCGCACAGACAATGAGCAGTTCTTC.

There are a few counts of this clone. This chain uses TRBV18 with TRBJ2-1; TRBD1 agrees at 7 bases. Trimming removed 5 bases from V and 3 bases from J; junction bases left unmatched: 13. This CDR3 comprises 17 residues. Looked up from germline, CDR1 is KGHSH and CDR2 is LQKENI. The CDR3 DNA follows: TGTGCCAGCTCATCCGACCGGGACAGATGGGACTACAATGAGCAGTTCTTC. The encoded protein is CASSSDRDRWDYNEQFF. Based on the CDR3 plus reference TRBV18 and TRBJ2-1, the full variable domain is NAGVMQNPRHLVRRRGQEARLRCSPMKGHSHVYWYRQLPEEGLKFMVYLQKENIIDESGMPKERFSAEFPKEGPSILRIQQVVRGDSAAYFCASSSDRDRWDYNEQFFGPGTRLTVL.

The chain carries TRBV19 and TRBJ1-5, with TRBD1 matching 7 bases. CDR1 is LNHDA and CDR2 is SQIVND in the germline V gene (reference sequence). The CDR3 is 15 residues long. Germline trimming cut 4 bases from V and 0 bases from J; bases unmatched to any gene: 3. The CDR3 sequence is CASSTWTGSNQPQHF. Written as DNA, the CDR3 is TGTGCCAGTAGTACCTGGACAGGTAGCAATCAGCCCCAGCATTTT.

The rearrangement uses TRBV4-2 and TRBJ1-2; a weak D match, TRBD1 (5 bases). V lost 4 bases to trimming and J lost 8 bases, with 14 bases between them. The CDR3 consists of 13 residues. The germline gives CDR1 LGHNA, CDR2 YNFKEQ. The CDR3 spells CASSRLEGHGYTF. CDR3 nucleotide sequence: TGTGCCAGCAGCCGGCTGGAGGGGCACGGCTACACCTTC.

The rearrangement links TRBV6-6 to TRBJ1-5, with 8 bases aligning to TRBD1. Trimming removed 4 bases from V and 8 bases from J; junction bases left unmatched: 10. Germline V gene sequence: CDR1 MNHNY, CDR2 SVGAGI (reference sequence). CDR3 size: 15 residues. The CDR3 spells CASSSQTGVREPQHF. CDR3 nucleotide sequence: TGTGCCAGCAGTTCGCAGACAGGGGTTCGGGAGCCCCAGCATTTT.

The CDR3 region is CASSPGTGLTEAFF. In nucleotides, the CDR3 is TGTGCCAGCAGTCCCGGGACAGGGTTGACTGAAGCTTTCTTT. This chain uses TRBV28 with TRBJ1-1; 9 nucleotides agree with TRBD1. The CDR3 runs 14 residues. The V segment lost 5 bases and the J segment 5 bases; nucleotides outside the gene matches: 6. Germline V gives CDR1 MDHEN, CDR2 SYDVKM. The variable domain in full, completed from reference TRBV28 and TRBJ1-1, reads DVKVTQSSRYLVKRTGEKVFLECVQDMDHENMFWYRQDPGLGLRLIYFSYDVKMKEKGDIPEGYSVSREKKERFSLILESASTNQTSMYLCASSPGTGLTEAFFGQGTRLTVV.

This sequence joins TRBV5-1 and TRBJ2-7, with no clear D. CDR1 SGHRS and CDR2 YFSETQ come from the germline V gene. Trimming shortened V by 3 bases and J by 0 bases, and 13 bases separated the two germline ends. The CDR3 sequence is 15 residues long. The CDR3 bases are TGCGCCAGCAGCTCGACGGCCTCTAGCTCCTACGAGCAGTACTTC. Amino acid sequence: CASSSTASSSYEQYF.

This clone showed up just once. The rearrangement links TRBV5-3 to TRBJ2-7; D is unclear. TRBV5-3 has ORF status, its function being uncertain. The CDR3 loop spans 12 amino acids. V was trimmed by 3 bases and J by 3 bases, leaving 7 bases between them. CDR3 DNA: TGTGCCAGAAGCTGGCCGGGCTACGAGCAGTACTTC. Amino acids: CARSWPGYEQYF.

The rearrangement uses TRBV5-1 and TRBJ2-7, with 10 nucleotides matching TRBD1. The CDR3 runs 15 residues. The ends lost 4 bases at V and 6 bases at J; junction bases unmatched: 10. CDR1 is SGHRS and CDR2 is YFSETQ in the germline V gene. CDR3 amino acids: CASSATGTGVLEQYF. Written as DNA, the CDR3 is TGCGCCAGCAGCGCCACCGGGACAGGGGTTCTCGAGCAGTACTTC.

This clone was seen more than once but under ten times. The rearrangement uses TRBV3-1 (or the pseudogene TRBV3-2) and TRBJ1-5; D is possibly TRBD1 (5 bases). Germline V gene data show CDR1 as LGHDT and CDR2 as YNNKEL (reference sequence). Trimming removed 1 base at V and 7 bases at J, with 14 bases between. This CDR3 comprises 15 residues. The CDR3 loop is CASSQGAGVRQPQHF. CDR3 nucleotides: TGTGCCAGCAGCCAAGGGGCGGGGGTGAGACAGCCCCAGCATTTT.